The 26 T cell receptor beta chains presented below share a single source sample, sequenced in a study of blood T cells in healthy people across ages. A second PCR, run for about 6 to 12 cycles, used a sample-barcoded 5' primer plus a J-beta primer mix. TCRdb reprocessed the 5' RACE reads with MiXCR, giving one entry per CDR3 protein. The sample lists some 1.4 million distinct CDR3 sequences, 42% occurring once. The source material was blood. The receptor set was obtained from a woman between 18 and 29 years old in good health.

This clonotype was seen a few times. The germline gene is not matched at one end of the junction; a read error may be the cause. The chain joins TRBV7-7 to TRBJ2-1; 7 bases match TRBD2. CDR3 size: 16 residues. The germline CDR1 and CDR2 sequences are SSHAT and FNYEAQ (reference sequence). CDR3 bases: TGTGCTAGCAGCTTAGCGCCCCCCGGGGCGGGGGATGAGCAGTTCTTC. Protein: CASSLAPPGAGDEQFF.

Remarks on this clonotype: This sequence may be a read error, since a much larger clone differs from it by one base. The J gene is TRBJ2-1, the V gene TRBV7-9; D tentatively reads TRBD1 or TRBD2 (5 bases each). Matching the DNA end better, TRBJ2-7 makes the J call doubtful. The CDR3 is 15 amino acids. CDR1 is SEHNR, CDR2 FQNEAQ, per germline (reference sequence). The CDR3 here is CASSLTPGRYNEQYF. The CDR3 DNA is TGTGCCAGCAGCTTAACTCCGGGACGATACAATGAGCAGTACTTC.

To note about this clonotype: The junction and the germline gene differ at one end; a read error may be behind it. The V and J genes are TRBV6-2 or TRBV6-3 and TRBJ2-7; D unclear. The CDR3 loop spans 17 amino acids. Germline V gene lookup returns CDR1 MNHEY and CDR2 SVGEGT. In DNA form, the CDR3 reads TGTGCCAGCAGTCCCCTGGGCCAGAAACCTGGAAATTACGGGCAGTACTTC. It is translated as CASSPLGQKPGNYGQYF.

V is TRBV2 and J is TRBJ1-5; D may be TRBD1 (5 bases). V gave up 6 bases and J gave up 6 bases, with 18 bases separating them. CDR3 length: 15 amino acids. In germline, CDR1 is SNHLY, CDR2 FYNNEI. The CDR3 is CASRTSTVGTQPQHF. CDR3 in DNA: TGTGCCAGCAGAACTTCGACAGTGGGGACTCAGCCCCAGCATTTT.

CDR3: CASSFRQEDTEAFF. The CDR3 DNA reads TGTGCCAGCAGTTTTAGGCAGGAGGACACTGAAGCTTTCTTT. The rearrangement links TRBV28 to TRBJ1-1; no clear D. Germline V gene sequence: CDR1 MDHEN, CDR2 SYDVKM. The CDR3 runs to 14 residues. Trimming removed 3 bases at V and 3 bases at J, with 11 bases between.

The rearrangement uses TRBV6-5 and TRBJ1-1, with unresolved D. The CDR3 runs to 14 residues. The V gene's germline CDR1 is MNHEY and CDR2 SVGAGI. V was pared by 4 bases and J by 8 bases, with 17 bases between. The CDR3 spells CASSLRFGLGEAFF. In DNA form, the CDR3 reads TGTGCCAGCAGTTTACGGTTCGGCTTAGGAGAAGCTTTCTTT.

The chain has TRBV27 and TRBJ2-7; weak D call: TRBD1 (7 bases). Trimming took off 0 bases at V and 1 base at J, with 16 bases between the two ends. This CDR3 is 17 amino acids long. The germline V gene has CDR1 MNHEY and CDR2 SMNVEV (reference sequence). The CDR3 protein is CASSLSISRGVSYEQYF. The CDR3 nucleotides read TGTGCCAGCAGTTTATCAATCTCCAGGGGGGTATCCTACGAGCAGTACTTC.

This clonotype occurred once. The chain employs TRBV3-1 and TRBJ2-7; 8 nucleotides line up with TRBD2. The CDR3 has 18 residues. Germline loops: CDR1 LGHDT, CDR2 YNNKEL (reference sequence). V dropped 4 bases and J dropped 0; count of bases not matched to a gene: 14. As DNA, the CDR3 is TGTGCCAGCAGCCCCAGCGGGAGTATAGGAGCGGGCTCCTACGAGCAGTACTTC. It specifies CASSPSGSIGAGSYEQYF.

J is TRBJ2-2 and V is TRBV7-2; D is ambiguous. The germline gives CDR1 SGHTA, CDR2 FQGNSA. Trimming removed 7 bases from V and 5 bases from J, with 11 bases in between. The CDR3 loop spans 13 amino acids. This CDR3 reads CASNNYRTGELFF. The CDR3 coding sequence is TGTGCCAGCAACAACTATCGGACCGGGGAGCTGTTTTTT.

The CDR3 region has the DNA TGTGCCAGCGCAGTGGGACCGCCCTACGAGCAGTACTTC. It translates to CASAVGPPYEQYF. The rearrangement links TRBV27 to TRBJ2-7; tentatively, D is TRBD1 or TRBD2 (5 bases each). V was shortened by 8 bases and J by 2 bases, with 13 bases between the two germline ends. This CDR3 is built from 13 residues. Per germline, CDR1 MNHEY and CDR2 SMNVEV (reference sequence).

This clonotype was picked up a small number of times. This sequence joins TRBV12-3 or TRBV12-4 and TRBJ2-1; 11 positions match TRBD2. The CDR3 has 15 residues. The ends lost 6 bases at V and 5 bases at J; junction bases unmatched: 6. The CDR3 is CASRLTSGGHNEQFF. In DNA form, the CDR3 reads TGTGCCAGCAGGCTAACTAGCGGGGGCCACAATGAGCAGTTCTTC.

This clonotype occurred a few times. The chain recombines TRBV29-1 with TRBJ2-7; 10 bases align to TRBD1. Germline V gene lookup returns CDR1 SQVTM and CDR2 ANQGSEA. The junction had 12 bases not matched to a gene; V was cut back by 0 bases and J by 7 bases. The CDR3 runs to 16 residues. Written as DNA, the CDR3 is TGCAGCGTTGAAGATAATCGAGGGACAGGGGTTCGGGAGCAGTACTTC. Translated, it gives CSVEDNRGTGVREQYF.

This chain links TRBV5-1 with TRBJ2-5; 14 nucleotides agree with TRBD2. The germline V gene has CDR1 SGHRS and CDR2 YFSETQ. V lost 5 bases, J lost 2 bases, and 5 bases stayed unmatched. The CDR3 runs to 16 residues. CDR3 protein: CASRFGTSGGQETQYF. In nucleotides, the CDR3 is TGCGCCAGCAGGTTTGGGACTAGCGGGGGACAAGAGACCCAGTACTTC.

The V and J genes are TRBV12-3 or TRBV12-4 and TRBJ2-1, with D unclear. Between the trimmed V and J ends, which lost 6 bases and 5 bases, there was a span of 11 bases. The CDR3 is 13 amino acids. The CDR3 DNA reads TGTGCCAGCAGCCTCGCCTCGGACAATGAGCAGTTCTTC. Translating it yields CASSLASDNEQFF.

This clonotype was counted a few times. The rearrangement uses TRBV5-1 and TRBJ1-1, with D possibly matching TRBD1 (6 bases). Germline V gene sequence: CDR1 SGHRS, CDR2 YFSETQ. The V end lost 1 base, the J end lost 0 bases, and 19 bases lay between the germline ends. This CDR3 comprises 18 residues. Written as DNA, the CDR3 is TGCGCCAGCAGCTTGATGGGGATGCGGGACACCTTGAACACTGAAGCTTTCTTT. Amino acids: CASSLMGMRDTLNTEAFF.

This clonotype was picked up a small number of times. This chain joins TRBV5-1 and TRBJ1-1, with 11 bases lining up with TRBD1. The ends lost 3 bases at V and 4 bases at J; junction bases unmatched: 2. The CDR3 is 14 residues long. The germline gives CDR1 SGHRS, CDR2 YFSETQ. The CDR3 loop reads CASSSGTGGTEAFF. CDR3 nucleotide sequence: TGCGCCAGCAGCTCCGGGACAGGGGGCACTGAAGCTTTCTTT.

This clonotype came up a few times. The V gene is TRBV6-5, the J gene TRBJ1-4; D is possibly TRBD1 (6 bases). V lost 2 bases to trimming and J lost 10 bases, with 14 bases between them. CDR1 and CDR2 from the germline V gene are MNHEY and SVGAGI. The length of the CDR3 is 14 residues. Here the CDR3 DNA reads TGTGCCAGCAGTTACCTGACAGGCTCCGGAAAACTGTTTTTT. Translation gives CASSYLTGSGKLFF.

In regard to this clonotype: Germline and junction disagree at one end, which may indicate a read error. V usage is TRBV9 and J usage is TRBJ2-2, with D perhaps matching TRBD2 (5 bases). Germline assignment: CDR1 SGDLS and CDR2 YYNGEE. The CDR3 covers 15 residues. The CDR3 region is CASSVGSRNTGELFF. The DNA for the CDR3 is TGTGCCAGCAGCGTAGGGAGCAGAAACACCGGGGAGTTGTTTTTT.

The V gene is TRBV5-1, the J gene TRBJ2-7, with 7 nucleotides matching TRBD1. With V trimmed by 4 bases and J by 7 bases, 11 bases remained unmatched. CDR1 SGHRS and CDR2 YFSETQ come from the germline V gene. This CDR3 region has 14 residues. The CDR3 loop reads CASSLGQSVREQYF. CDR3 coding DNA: TGCGCCAGCAGCCTGGGACAGTCAGTTCGGGAGCAGTACTTC. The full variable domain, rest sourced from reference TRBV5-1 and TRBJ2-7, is KAGVTQTPRYLIKTRGQQVTLSCSPISGHRSVSWYQQTPGQGLQFLFEYFSETQRNKGNFPGRFSGRQFSNSRSEMNVSTLELGDSALYLCASSLGQSVREQYFGPGTRLTVT.

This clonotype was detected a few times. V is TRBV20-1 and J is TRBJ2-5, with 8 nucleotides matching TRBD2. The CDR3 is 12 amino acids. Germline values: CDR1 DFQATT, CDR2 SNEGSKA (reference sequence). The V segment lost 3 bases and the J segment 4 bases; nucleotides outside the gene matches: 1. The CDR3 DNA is TGCAGTGCTAGCCTAGCGGGAGAGACCCAGTACTTC. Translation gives CSASLAGETQYF.

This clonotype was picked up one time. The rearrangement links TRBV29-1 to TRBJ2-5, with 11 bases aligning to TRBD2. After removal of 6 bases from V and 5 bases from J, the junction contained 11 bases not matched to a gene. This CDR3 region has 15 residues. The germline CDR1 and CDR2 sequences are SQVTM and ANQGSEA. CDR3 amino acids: CSVSYGTSGQETQYF. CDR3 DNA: TGCAGCGTGAGTTATGGGACTAGCGGACAGGAGACCCAGTACTTC. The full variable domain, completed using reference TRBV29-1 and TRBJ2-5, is SAVISQKPSRDICQRGTSLTIQCQVDSQVTMMFWYRQQPGQSLTLIATANQGSEATYESGFVIDKFPISRPNLTFSTLTVSNMSPEDSSIYLCSVSYGTSGQETQYFGPGTRLLVL.

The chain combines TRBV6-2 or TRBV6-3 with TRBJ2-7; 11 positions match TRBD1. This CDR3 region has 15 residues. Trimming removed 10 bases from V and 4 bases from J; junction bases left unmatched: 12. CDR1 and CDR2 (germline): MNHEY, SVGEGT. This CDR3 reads CATQTPDRGLYEQYF. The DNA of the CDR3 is TGTGCCACCCAGACCCCGGACAGGGGGCTTTACGAGCAGTACTTC.

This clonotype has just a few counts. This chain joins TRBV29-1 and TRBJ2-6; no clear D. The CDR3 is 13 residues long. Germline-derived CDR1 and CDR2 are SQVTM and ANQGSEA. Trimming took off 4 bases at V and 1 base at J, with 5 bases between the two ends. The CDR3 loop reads CSVATSGANVLTF. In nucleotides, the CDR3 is TGCAGCGTTGCAACTTCTGGGGCCAACGTCCTGACTTTC.

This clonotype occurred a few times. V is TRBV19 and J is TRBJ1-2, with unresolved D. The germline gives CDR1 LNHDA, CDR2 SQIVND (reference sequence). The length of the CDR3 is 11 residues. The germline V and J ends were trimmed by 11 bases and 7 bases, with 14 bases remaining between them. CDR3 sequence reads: CASRRGSGYTF. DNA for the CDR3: TGTGCCTCCCGGCGGGGTAGTGGCTACACCTTC.

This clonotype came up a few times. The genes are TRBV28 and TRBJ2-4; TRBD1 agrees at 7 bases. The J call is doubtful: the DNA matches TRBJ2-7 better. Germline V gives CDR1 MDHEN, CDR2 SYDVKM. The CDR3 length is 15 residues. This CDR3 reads CASRSPDRVVHEQYF. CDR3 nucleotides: TGTGCCAGCAGATCTCCTGACAGGGTAGTACACGAGCAGTACTTC.

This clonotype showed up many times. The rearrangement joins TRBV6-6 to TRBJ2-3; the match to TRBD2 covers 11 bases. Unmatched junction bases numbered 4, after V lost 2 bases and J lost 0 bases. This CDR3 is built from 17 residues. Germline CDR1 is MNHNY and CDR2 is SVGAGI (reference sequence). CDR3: CASSYTTSGASTDTQYF. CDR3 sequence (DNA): TGTGCCAGCAGTTACACGACTAGCGGGGCTAGCACAGATACGCAGTATTTT.